The present T cell receptor beta chain was sequenced within a study of shared clonotypes between healthy human individuals. Study-wide background: Per donor, CD8 memory used one plate, CD8 naive used two, CD4 memory used three and CD4 naive used three.

The CDR3 is 13 amino acids. Germline V lookup: CDR1 SEHNR, CDR2 FQNEAQ (reference sequence). V was trimmed by 5 bases and J by 5 bases, leaving 12 bases between them. TCRdb's copy holds only in-frame clones and misses some; the assay was immunoSEQ multiplex PCR. Of around 1.9 million clones listed, roughly 93% are singletons. This clone has only one observation. Antigen unknown. Naivety among CD8 cells was defined by CD45RO negativity and positive CCR7 selection, thereby excluding terminally differentiated effector memory CD45RA+ cells. General study findings and limits: In several donors, around 5.5% of naive CD4 clonotypes appeared in common. Generation probability values for non-shared clonotypes were lower than those for clonotypes shared by all four donors. Researchers found naive subsets generally carried larger estimated richness than memory subsets.

The clonotype was recovered from a man younger than 30 in good health. Some clones in this sample may be carry-over from other donors' samples. The chain combines TRBV7-9 with TRBJ1-2, with TRBD1 as a possible D gene (5 bases). Sequencing was performed on naive CD8+ T cells from PBMCs. The CDR3 protein is CASSPTDLYGYTF. The CDR3 region has the DNA TGTGCCAGCAGCCCGACAGACCTGTATGGCTACACCTTC.